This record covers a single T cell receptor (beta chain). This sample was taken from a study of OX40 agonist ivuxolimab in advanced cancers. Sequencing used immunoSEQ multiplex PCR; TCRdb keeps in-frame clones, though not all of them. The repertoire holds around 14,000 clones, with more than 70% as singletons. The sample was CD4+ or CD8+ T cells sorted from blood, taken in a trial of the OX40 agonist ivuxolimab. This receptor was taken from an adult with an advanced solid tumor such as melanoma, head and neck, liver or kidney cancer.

CDR3 sequence (DNA): TGTGCCAGCAGCTTAGAACCGTATGGCTACACCTTC. Translated: CASSLEPYGYTF. The gene calls are TRBV7-9 and TRBJ1-2, with D uncertain. Germline assignment: CDR1 SEHNR and CDR2 FQNEAQ (reference sequence). CDR3 length: 12 residues. Trimming removed 1 base from V and 5 bases from J, with 5 bases in between.